This T cell receptor beta chain was profiled in a study of T-cell reconstitution after alpha-beta-depleted transplantation in children. Study results and caveats: One year post-transplant, T-cell counts and diversity were largely derived from T cells produced anew. For some patients, TCRbeta diversity was high at day 60 because of recipient T cells and thymic progenitors that survived. After transplant, at about two months, alpha-beta T cells were reportedly derived from several hundred expanded graft clones.

In this sample, this clonotype turned up many times. Its matching antigen is unknown. CDR1 SGHVS and CDR2 FNYEAQ come from the germline V gene. Between the trimmed V and J ends, which lost 1 base and 3 bases, there was a span of 10 bases. The CDR3 is 15 amino acids. Unique molecular identifiers were used to barcode this TCRbeta library. MiXCR was run by TCRdb on the PCR reads, yielding one entry per CDR3 protein. The profile covers over 150,000 distinct CDR3 sequences, with approximately 6% appearing a single time and about 4.4% taken by the ten largest. This TCR came from a girl in the first two years of life with combined immunodeficiency, due to receive a stem cell transplant. The V gene is TRBV7-6, the J gene TRBJ1-5; no reliable D call. The source was PBMCs, collected before TCRalphabeta/CD19-depleted stem cell transplant. The CDR3 region has the DNA TGTGCCAGCAGCTTAGAAGACCGCGTCAATCAGCCCCAGCATTTT. This encodes CASSLEDRVNQPQHF.